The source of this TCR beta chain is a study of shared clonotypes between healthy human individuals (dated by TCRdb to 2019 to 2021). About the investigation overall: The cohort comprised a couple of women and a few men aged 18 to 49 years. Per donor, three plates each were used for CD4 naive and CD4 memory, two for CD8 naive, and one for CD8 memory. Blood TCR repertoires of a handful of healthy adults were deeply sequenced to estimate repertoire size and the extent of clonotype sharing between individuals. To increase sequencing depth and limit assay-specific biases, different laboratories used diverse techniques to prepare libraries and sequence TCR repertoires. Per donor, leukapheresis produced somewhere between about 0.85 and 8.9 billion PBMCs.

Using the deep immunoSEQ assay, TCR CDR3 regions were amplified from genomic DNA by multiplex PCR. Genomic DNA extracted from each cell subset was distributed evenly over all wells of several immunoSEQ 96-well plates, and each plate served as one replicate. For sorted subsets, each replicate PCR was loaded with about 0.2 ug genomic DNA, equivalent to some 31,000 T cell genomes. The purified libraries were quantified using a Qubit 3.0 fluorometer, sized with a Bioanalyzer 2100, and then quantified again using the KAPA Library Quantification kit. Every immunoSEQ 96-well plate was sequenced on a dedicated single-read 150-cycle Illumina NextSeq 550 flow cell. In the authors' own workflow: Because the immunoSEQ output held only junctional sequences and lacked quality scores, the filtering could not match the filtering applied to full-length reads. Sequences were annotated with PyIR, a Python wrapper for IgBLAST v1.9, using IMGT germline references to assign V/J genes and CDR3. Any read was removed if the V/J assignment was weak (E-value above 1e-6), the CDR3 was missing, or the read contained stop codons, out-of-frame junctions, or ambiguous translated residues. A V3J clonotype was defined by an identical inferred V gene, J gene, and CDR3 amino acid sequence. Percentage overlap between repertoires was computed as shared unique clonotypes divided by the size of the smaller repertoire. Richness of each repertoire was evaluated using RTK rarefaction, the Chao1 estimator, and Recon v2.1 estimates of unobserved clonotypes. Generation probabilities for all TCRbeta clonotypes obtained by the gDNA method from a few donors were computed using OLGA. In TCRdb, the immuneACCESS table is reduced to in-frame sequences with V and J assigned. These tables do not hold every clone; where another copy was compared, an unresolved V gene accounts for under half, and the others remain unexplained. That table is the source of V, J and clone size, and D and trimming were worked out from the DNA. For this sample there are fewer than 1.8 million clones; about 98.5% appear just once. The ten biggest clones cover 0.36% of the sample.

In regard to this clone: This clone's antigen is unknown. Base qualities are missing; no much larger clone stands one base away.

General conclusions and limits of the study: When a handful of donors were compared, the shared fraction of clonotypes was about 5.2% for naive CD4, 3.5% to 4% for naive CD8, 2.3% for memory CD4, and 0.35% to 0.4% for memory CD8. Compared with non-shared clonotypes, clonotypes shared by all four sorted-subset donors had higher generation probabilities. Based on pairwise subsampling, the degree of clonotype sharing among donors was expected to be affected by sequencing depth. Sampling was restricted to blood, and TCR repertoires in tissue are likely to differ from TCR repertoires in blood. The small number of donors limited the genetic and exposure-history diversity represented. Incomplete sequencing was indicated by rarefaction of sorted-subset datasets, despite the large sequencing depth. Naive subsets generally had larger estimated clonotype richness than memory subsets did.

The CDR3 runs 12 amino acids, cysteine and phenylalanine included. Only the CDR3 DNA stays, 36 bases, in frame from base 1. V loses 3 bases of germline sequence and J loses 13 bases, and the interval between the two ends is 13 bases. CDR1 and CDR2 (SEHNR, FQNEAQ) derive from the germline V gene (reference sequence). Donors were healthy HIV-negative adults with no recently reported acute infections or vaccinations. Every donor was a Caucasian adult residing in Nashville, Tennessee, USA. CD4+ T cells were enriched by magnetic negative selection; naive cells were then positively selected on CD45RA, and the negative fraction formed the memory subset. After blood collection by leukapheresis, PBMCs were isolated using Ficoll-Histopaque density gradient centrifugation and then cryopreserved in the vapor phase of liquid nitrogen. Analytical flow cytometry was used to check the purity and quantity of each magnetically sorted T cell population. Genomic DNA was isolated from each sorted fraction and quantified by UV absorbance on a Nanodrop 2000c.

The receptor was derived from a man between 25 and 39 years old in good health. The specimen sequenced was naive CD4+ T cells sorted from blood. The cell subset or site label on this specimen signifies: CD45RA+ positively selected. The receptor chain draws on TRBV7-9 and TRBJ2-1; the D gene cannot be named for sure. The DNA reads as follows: TGTGCCAGCAGCTTCTCTATCGGGCGACAGTTCTTC. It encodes CASSFSIGRQFF. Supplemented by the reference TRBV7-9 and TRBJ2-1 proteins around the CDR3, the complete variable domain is DTGVSQNPRHKITKRGQNVTFRCDPISEHNRLYWYRQTLGQGPEFLTYFQNEAQLEKSRLLSDRFSAERPKGSFSTLEIQRTEQGDSAMYLCASSFSIGRQFFGPGTRLTVL.